The text below deals with one T cell receptor beta chain. Its recognized antigen is unknown. It has no much larger one-base neighbor in the sample; base qualities were not kept. The sample originates from a study of naive CD8 T cells in extremely preterm neonates (dated 2017 in TCRdb). Background on the whole study: The study compared the TCRbeta CDR3 repertoires of sorted naive CD8+ T cells among four age groups: extremely preterm neonates, term neonates, young children and adults. Here is what the overall study found, with its caveats: Compared with the older groups, preterm CDR3s were shorter and closer to germline, carrying fewer N additions and showing less junctional trimming. Compared with all other age groups, preterm neonates showed significantly lower iChao1 richness (p < 0.05) along with an even clone distribution, indicating a less rich repertoire. Preterm neonates shared more CDR3 nucleotide sequences (approximately 2.7%) than term neonates (approximately 0.4%), young children (around 0.03%) and adults (about 0.01%). Prospective longitudinal studies of preterm and term neonates were called for by the authors so that T cell development could be tracked within individuals. As limitations, the authors pointed to a small sample size and variable productive template counts among preterm samples.

The CDR3 starts with the cysteine, ends with the phenylalanine, and has 14 residues. Here the CDR3 DNA is all that survives: 42 bases in frame from base 1. The germline V gene sets CDR1 to SGDLS and CDR2 to YYNGEE. V loses 0 bases of germline sequence and J loses 4 bases, and the interval between the two ends is 8 bases. The preterm samples were obtained from several extremely preterm deliveries at roughly 22-27 weeks of gestation. The study excluded pregnancies involving fetal demise, active maternal HSV infection or known maternal HIV infection. A FACSAria III cell sorter was used to sort live, Annexin V-negative naive CD8+ T cells (CD3+CD8+CD45RA+CCR7+). Each sample yielded between roughly 20,000 and 110,000 sorted naive CD8+ T cells. Mixed venous-arterial cord blood was collected with preassembled standardized sampling kits. Cord blood was kept at room temperature and processed within 4 hours of collection. Ficoll-Paque density gradient centrifugation of diluted blood was used to isolate mononuclear cells. Mononuclear cells were cryopreserved in around 10% DMSO with approximately 90% FBS and stored long term at -150°C before sorting. After thawing, the cells were stained with Annexin V and with antibodies against CD3, CD8, CCR7 and CD45RA. The DNeasy Blood and Tissue Kit was used to extract genomic DNA from snap-frozen pellets of sorted cells.

A two-step, bias-controlled multiplex PCR was used to amplify TCRbeta CDR3 regions from genomic DNA. The multiplex PCR included primers specific for each TRBV and TRBJ gene segment. The immunoSEQ Assay was used to generate TCRbeta repertoire data. Per the source publication's procedure: To merge closely related sequences, reads went through filtering and clustering using a relative-frequency ratio and a modified nearest-neighbor algorithm. V, D and J gene assignments for CDR3 sequences followed IMGT annotation. Template counts were normalized for PCR amplification bias and quantified against synthetic TCR CDR3 analog sequences. Only unique productive sequences, defined as in-frame CDR3 sequences lacking stop codons, were included in the analyses. The immunoSEQ Analyzer software was used to compute clonality, defined as 1 minus Pielou's evenness, and iChao1 richness. Statistical testing was performed in JMP, using Student's t-test or a non-parametric test depending on Shapiro-Wilk normality results. The table comes from immuneACCESS by way of TCRdb, which keeps in-frame sequences with V and J called. Part of the clones is missing from these tables; in studies checked, under half for an unresolved V gene and the rest for unknown reasons. That table supplies the V and J calls and clone size; D and trimming were determined from the DNA. Counted in this sample were about 5,000 clones; nearly 95% of them appeared once. The leading ten clones occupy approximately 0.64% of the sample.

The receptor chain draws on TRBV9 and TRBJ1-5, with an unclear D gene assignment. This sequence originates from a boy who was born preterm. Specimen: naive CD8+ T cells from cord blood. Read as DNA, the sequence is TGTGCCAGCAGCGTAGGAGGGTTAAATCAGCCCCAGCATTTT. Translation gives CASSVGGLNQPQHF.